One T cell receptor (beta chain) is described in this entry. The data originate from a study of control samples from healthy donors and cancer patients. TCRdb's table, derived via immunoSEQ multiplex PCR, lists solely in-frame clones and lacks some. Among 90,000 to 150,000 clones listed, 80% to 95% were seen once. Germline V gene sequence: CDR1 MDHEN, CDR2 SYDVKM. The CDR3 is 14 amino acids. Trimming pared 5 bases from V and 6 bases from J, leaving 16 bases between. The TCR sequence derives from a young woman in good health. This chain connects TRBV28 to TRBJ2-5, with D possibly being TRBD1 (5 bases). Sequenced: blood. The CDR3 loop is CASSPTPGLKTQYF. CDR3 DNA sequence: TGTGCCAGCAGTCCTACCCCAGGGCTGAAGACCCAGTACTTC.